This TCR beta chain originates from a study of radiation and T cells in renal cell carcinoma. Study-level points and caveats: Without pretreatment biopsies, baseline tumor clonotype presence was undetermined. Top tumor clonotypes rose in blood 2 weeks post-radiation, then contracted.

The assay was immunoSEQ multiplex PCR, and TCRdb's table has in-frame clones only and misses some. The sample shows 60,000 to 65,000 clones, around 77% of them seen only once. About this clone: Antigen unknown.

Time point here: blood 2 weeks post-SBRT. Treatment of the sample: 15 Gy SBRT to primary tumor, nephrectomy 4 weeks later. The V and J ends lost 5 bases and 0 bases, in that order; junction bases with no gene match: 13. CDR1 is SGHTA, CDR2 FQGTGA, per germline. The CDR3 spans 20 residues. The rearrangement joins TRBV7-3 to TRBJ2-1; 13 nucleotides line up with TRBD2. This sequence originates from a man aged 55 to 70 with renal cell carcinoma. The input for sequencing was blood, taken from a patient whose treatment included radiotherapy and nephrectomy. In DNA form, the CDR3 reads TGTGCCAGCAGCCCAAGGGGGACTAGCGGGACCGTTAGCTCCTACAATGAGCAGTTCTTC. Amino acid sequence: CASSPRGTSGTVSSYNEQFF.